These 14 T cell receptor beta chains originate from one sample sequenced in a study of T cell responses to AZD1222 COVID-19 vaccine (dated by TCRdb to the early 2020s). Receptors were amplified or captured by the immunoSEQ multiplex PCR assay. Sourced from immuneACCESS, this table was stored by TCRdb with only in-frame sequences that have V and J called. A share of the clones is absent; for the studies checked, an unresolved V gene accounts for under half, and the remainder has no known explanation. This sample holds fewer than 150,000 clones; around 89% were observed only once. Around 9.5% of the sample belongs to the ten largest clones. What this sample's time point label stands for: about 28 days (+/-7) after the second vaccine dose. Specimen: peripheral blood, collected 28 days after the second AZD1222 dose. These receptors were taken from an adult who received the AZD1222 COVID-19 vaccine.

The chain is built from TRBV9 and TRBJ1-5, with D possibly matching TRBD1 (5 bases). The CDR3 contains 13 residues. Germline V gene lookup returns CDR1 SGDLS and CDR2 YYNGEE. The V end was cut by 4 bases, the J end by 8 bases, with 13 bases between. CDR3 DNA: TGTGCCAGCAGCCCCAGGGATGAAGAGCCCCAGCATTTT. Translation gives CASSPRDEEPQHF. The full variable domain, with the rest looked up from reference TRBV9 and TRBJ1-5, is DSGVTQTPKHLITATGQRVTLRCSPRSGDLSVYWYQQSLDQGLQFLIQYYNGEERAKGNILERFSAQQFPDLHSELNLSSLELGDSALYFCASSPRDEEPQHFGDGTRLSIL.

This chain connects TRBV4-1 to TRBJ2-1; 7 nucleotides align to TRBD2. The CDR3 has 17 amino acids. Germline V lookup: CDR1 MGHRA, CDR2 YSYEKL. V dropped 1 base and J dropped 2; count of bases not matched to a gene: 8. The CDR3 nucleotides read TGCGCCAGCAGCCAAGCCACCCGTGCGGGGGCCTACAATGAGCAGTTCTTC. Translated: CASSQATRAGAYNEQFF.

The chain employs TRBV5-8 and TRBJ2-1, with 8 bases matching TRBD2. Unmatched junction bases numbered 6, after V lost 7 bases and J lost 0 bases. From germline, CDR1 is SGHTS and CDR2 YDEGEE. The length of the CDR3 is 15 residues. DNA for the CDR3: TGTGCCAGCGCTTACGGGACTAGCTCCTACAATGAGCAGTTCTTC. Residues: CASAYGTSSYNEQFF.

The chain employs TRBV29-1 and TRBJ2-3, with D possibly matching TRBD1 (6 bases). The CDR3 runs to 14 residues. V was shortened by 3 bases and J by 6 bases, with 16 bases between the two germline ends. From germline, CDR1 is SQVTM and CDR2 ANQGSEA. CDR3 amino acids: CSVERQVAGDTQYF. The CDR3, as DNA: TGCAGCGTTGAGCGACAGGTCGCGGGCGATACGCAGTATTTT.

This clone is a singleton in its sample. V usage is TRBV6-2 or TRBV6-3 and J usage is TRBJ1-1; D remains ambiguous. CDR3 length: 15 residues. The germline gives CDR1 MNHEY, CDR2 SVGEGT. V was cut by 5 bases and J by 1 base, with 14 bases left in between. The CDR3 DNA sequence: TGTGCCAGCAGTACCCTCAGTGCCTCGAACACTGAAGCTTTCTTT. Protein sequence: CASSTLSASNTEAFF.

This chain connects TRBV27 to TRBJ2-7, with 9 nucleotides matching TRBD1. V gave up 3 bases and J gave up 1 base; unmatched junction bases: 7. The CDR3 runs to 16 residues. CDR1 is MNHEY, CDR2 SMNVEV, per germline (reference sequence). The CDR3 coding sequence is TGTGCCAGCAGTTTCTCGCCCGGGACAGGGTCCTACGAGCAGTACTTC. This codes for CASSFSPGTGSYEQYF.

The chain has TRBV12-3 or TRBV12-4 and TRBJ2-7; D is unresolved. The germline V and J ends were trimmed by 6 bases and 0 bases, with 9 bases remaining between them. The CDR3 spans 13 residues. This chain's CDR3 is CASSLFASYEQYF. DNA for the CDR3: TGTGCCAGCAGCCTCTTTGCCTCCTACGAGCAGTACTTC.

The chain uses TRBV19 and TRBJ1-2, with TRBD1 as a possible D gene (5 bases). From germline, CDR1 is LNHDA and CDR2 SQIVND (reference sequence). Trimming left V 2 bases short and J 8 bases short, with 15 bases between. CDR3 size: 14 residues. The CDR3 region has the DNA TGTGCCAGTAGTATACCGGGCAGGGTCCAAGGCTACACCTTC. This codes for CASSIPGRVQGYTF.

This clone was recorded once. The CDR3 coding sequence is TGCGCCAGCAGCTTGGAAGGAGTCGGTACGTCTGGAAACACCATATATTTT. This sequence encodes CASSLEGVGTSGNTIYF. The rearrangement joins TRBV5-1 to TRBJ1-3; D remains unclear. In germline, CDR1 is SGHRS, CDR2 YFSETQ. V lost 0 bases and J lost 1, with 14 bases in between. The CDR3 has 17 residues.

The V and J genes are TRBV7-2 and TRBJ2-1; D ambiguous. CDR3 length equals 12 residues. CDR1 is SGHTA, CDR2 FQGNSA, per germline. V shed 5 bases and J shed 2 bases, with 4 bases lying between them. The DNA of the CDR3 is TGTGCCAGCAGCGATCCCTACAATGAGCAGTTCTTC. Its protein product is CASSDPYNEQFF.

V is TRBV29-1 and J is TRBJ2-3, with TRBD2 identical over 12 bases. CDR1 is SQVTM, CDR2 ANQGSEA, per germline. This CDR3 is 16 amino acids long. Unmatched junction bases numbered 7, after V lost 5 bases and J lost 1 base. The CDR3 DNA is TGCAGCGTTCGGGGACTAGCGGGCGTGGGCACAGATACGCAGTATTTT. This codes for CSVRGLAGVGTDTQYF.

V and J are TRBV7-9 and TRBJ2-7, with a weak D call TRBD2 (6 bases). Germline values: CDR1 SEHNR, CDR2 FQNEAQ (reference sequence). Deletions cut 3 bases from V and 2 bases from J, with 14 bases between. CDR3 size: 15 residues. CDR3 coding DNA: TGTGCCAGCAGCTTGGGACGGGGGATGGCCTACGAGCAGTACTTC. Its protein is CASSLGRGMAYEQYF. The full variable domain, rest sourced from reference TRBV7-9 and TRBJ2-7, is DTGVSQNPRHKITKRGQNVTFRCDPISEHNRLYWYRQTLGQGPEFLTYFQNEAQLEKSRLLSDRFSAERPKGSFSTLEIQRTEQGDSAMYLCASSLGRGMAYEQYFGPGTRLTVT.

The chain couples TRBV7-8 to TRBJ1-1; a weak D match, TRBD1 (6 bases). This CDR3 is built from 15 residues. Germline lookup yields CDR1 SGHVS and CDR2 FQNEAQ. V shed 5 bases and J shed 2 bases, with 15 bases lying between them. In nucleotides, the CDR3 is TGTGCCAGCAGCGGCCACAGGGTTCCAAACACTGAAGCTTTCTTT. Amino acid sequence: CASSGHRVPNTEAFF.

The V gene is TRBV29-1, the J gene TRBJ1-2; TRBD1 aligns across 8 bases. CDR3 length equals 14 residues. Trimming cost V 0 bases and J 5 bases; bases outside gene matches: 5. CDR1 and CDR2 from the germline V gene are SQVTM and ANQGSEA. The CDR3 DNA reads TGCAGCGTTGAAGAGACAGGGGAGGGGTATGGCTACACCTTC. Residues: CSVEETGEGYGYTF.